This is a list of T cell receptor beta chains from one sample in a study of blood T cell repertoires in COVID-19. Generated by immunoSEQ multiplex PCR, the TCRdb table keeps only in-frame clones and is missing some. The sample lists under 300,000 clones; around 90% were seen once. Sequencing used peripheral blood. The receptors were gathered from a woman in her fifties or sixties with COVID-19, enrolled during active disease. Each CDR3 is given with its conserved first and last residue. D genes are given only for firm matches.

d_call	j_call	v_call	cdr3_aa	cdr3_nt
TRBD1	TRBJ2-7	TRBV5-5	CASTKSRTGMTYEQYF	TGTGCCAGCACCAAAAGTCGGACAGGTATGACCTACGAGCAGTACTTC
TRBD1	TRBJ2-3	TRBV19	CASSRDRAFTDTQYF	TGTGCCAGTAGTAGAGACAGGGCTTTCACAGATACGCAGTATTTT
TRBD1	TRBJ1-6	TRBV4-1	CASSRDRGALHF	TGCGCCAGCAGCCGAGACAGGGGCGCCCTCCACTTT
NA	TRBJ1-5	TRBV19	CASSLGQNWGNQPQHF	TGTGCCAGTAGTCTCGGACAGAACTGGGGCAATCAGCCCCAGCATTTT
NA	TRBJ2-3	TRBV7-2	CASSLAGPSTDTQYF	TGTGCCAGCAGCTTAGCGGGGCCTAGCACAGATACGCAGTATTTT
TRBD2	TRBJ2-1	TRBV7-3	CASSLDSGGYSYNEQFF	TGTGCCAGCAGCTTAGATAGCGGGGGCTACTCCTACAATGAGCAGTTCTTC
TRBD1	TRBJ1-1	TRBV24-1	CATRDRGGTEAFF	TGTGCCACCAGAGACAGGGGAGGCACTGAAGCTTTCTTT
NA	TRBJ1-3	TRBV4-3	CASSQGEDTIYF	TGCGCCAGCAGCCAAGGTGAGGACACCATATATTTT
TRBD2	TRBJ2-7	TRBV19	CASSVIAGSAYEQYF	TGTGCCAGTAGTGTAATAGCGGGGTCCGCCTACGAGCAGTACTTC
NA	TRBJ2-7	TRBV6-1	CASSEVVGTSYEQYF	TGTGCCAGCAGTGAGGTCGTGGGGACAAGCTACGAGCAGTACTTC
NA	TRBJ1-1	TRBV6-2/TRBV6-3	CASSSLRTEAFF	TGTGCCAGCAGTTCCCTCCGGACTGAAGCTTTCTTT
TRBD1	TRBJ2-1	TRBV27	CASSFGQGDNEQFF	TGTGCCAGCAGTTTTGGACAGGGGGACAATGAGCAGTTCTTC
NA	TRBJ2-1	TRBV13	CASSLAGTRPNEQFF	TGTGCCAGCAGCTTAGCGGGGACTCGACCCAATGAGCAGTTCTTC
TRBD1	TRBJ1-2	TRBV6-2/TRBV6-3	CASSYRGQGGYTF	TGTGCCAGCAGTTACCGTGGACAGGGCGGCTACACCTTC
NA	TRBJ2-5	TRBV14	CASSQERATQYF	TGTGCCAGCAGCCAAGAGAGAGCGACCCAGTACTTC
NA	TRBJ1-5	TRBV6-1	CASSETDTQTHQPQHF	TGTGCCAGCAGTGAAACGGACACCCAAACCCATCAGCCCCAGCATTTT